One sample yielded the 28 T cell receptor beta chains listed below, sequenced in a study of technical replicates of blood from a few donors. Method: immunoSEQ multiplex PCR; TCRdb's copy keeps in-frame clones and lacks some. The sample has more than 65,000 clones; roughly 97% are singletons. The sequenced material came from T cells isolated from PBMCs. The origin of the receptors is a human donor in good health.

The count of this clone is one. The chain joins TRBV15 to TRBJ1-5, with a tentative D call TRBD1 (6 bases). The CDR3 extends over 15 amino acids. CDR1 is LNHNV, CDR2 YYDKDF, per germline (reference sequence). With 0 bases removed from V and 5 bases from J, the gap between germline ends came to 11 bases. The chain's CDR3 is CATSREREGDQPQHF. CDR3 nucleotides: TGTGCCACCAGCAGAGAGAGGGAGGGGGATCAGCCCCAGCATTTT.

The chain combines TRBV9 with TRBJ1-1; D gene unclear. Trimming cost V 3 bases and J 5 bases, with 8 bases left between them. Germline V gene sequence: CDR1 SGDLS, CDR2 YYNGEE. CDR3 length: 12 amino acids. The CDR3 sequence is CASSDGRTEAFF. The CDR3, as DNA: TGTGCCAGCAGCGATGGGAGGACTGAAGCTTTCTTT.

The CDR3 protein is CASSPDRGEQYF. The CDR3 coding sequence is TGTGCCAGCAGTCCCGACAGGGGCGAGCAGTACTTC. The V call is TRBV7-9, the J call TRBJ2-7, with 8 bases fitting TRBD1. The germline gives CDR1 SEHNR, CDR2 FQNEAQ (reference sequence). The ends lost 6 bases at V and 6 bases at J; junction bases unmatched: 4. This CDR3 region has 12 residues.

This sequence joins TRBV5-6 and TRBJ2-5; no firm D call. The length of the CDR3 is 14 residues. V was cut by 0 bases and J by 5 bases, with 11 bases left in between. Germline assignment: CDR1 SGHDT and CDR2 YYEEEE. For the CDR3, the DNA is TGTGCCAGCAGCTTGGGGCTGGGCTGGGAGACCCAGTACTTC. This gives the protein CASSLGLGWETQYF.

The chain recombines TRBV10-3 with TRBJ2-6; 10 bases fit TRBD2. In germline, CDR1 is ENHRY, CDR2 SYGVKD. The CDR3 contains 20 residues. The ends lost 4 bases at V and 1 base at J; junction bases unmatched: 13. The CDR3 nucleotides read TGTGCCATCAGTGGTTTACTAGCGGGGCCAGATGCTTCTGGGGCCAACGTCCTGACTTTC. Translating it yields CAISGLLAGPDASGANVLTF.

This clone came up once. The V and J genes are TRBV7-2 and TRBJ2-3, with D uncertain. With 3 bases removed from V and 6 bases from J, the gap between germline ends came to 10 bases. Germline CDR1 SGHTA, CDR2 FQGNSA. CDR3 length: 13 residues. As DNA, the CDR3 is TGTGCCAGCAGCTTTACCTGGGCCGATACGCAGTATTTT. Translated, it gives CASSFTWADTQYF.

The sample holds a few counts of this clone. The V gene is TRBV5-6, the J gene TRBJ2-2; 8 nucleotides agree with TRBD2. This CDR3 region has 17 residues. CDR1 and CDR2 from the germline V gene are SGHDT and YYEEEE. V lost 0 bases, J lost 4 bases, and 8 bases stayed unmatched. The chain's CDR3 is CASSLGFRGGFTGELFF. For the CDR3, the DNA is TGTGCCAGCAGCTTGGGCTTTCGGGGGGGATTCACCGGGGAGCTGTTTTTT.

The rearrangement links TRBV27 to TRBJ2-3, with 11 bases fitting TRBD2. This CDR3 comprises 15 residues. From germline, CDR1 is MNHEY and CDR2 SMNVEV (reference sequence). The V segment lost 5 bases and the J segment 6 bases; nucleotides outside the gene matches: 7. CDR3: CASSKLAGEGDTQYF. CDR3 nucleotide sequence: TGTGCCAGCAGTAAACTAGCGGGAGAGGGGGATACGCAGTATTTT.

There are a few counts of this clone. Germline and junction disagree at one end, which may indicate a read error. The chain is built from TRBV20-1 and TRBJ1-1; D unresolved. In germline, CDR1 is DFQATT, CDR2 SNEGSKA (reference sequence). The CDR3 extends over 10 amino acids. The CDR3 DNA sequence: TGCAGTGCTAGTCTGATCGAGTATTACTTT. It codes for CSASLIEYYF.

This chain joins TRBV9 and TRBJ2-1; TRBD2 agrees at 7 bases. CDR3 size: 15 residues. Trimming at V came to 1 base and at J to 1 base, leaving 2 bases not matched to a gene. Germline V gene sequence: CDR1 SGDLS, CDR2 YYNGEE. The CDR3 DNA reads as TGTGCCAGCAGCGTAACCGGGGGGTCCTACAATGAGCAGTTCTTC. This encodes CASSVTGGSYNEQFF.

The V call is TRBV27, the J call TRBJ1-2; 10 bases line up with TRBD1. V lost 0 bases to trimming and J lost 8 bases; unmatched junction nucleotides: 9. The CDR3 totals 16 residues. The germline CDR1 and CDR2 sequences are MNHEY and SMNVEV (reference sequence). The CDR3 bases are TGTGCCAGCAGTTTATCTCCCGGGACAGGGGTTGGCGGCTACACCTTC. It is translated as CASSLSPGTGVGGYTF.

The J gene is TRBJ2-2, the V gene TRBV7-9, with 9 bases identical to TRBD1. Germline CDR1 SEHNR, CDR2 FQNEAQ (reference sequence). CDR3 length: 14 amino acids. The CDR3 DNA sequence: TGTGCAGATTCGGGACAGGGGAACACCGGGGAGCTGTTTTTT. Translating it yields CADSGQGNTGELFF.

V is TRBV11-3 and J is TRBJ1-1; 8 bases align to TRBD1. The CDR3 spans 18 residues. V lost 1 base, J lost 1 base, and 11 bases stayed unmatched. Germline V gives CDR1 SGHNT, CDR2 YENEEA. This CDR3 is CASSLVSIIGQGNTEAFF. DNA of the CDR3: TGTGCCAGCAGCTTAGTTAGTATTATAGGACAGGGGAACACTGAAGCTTTCTTT.

The chain uses TRBV25-1 and TRBJ2-5; 8 nucleotides agree with TRBD1. The CDR3 contains 15 residues. CDR1 and CDR2 from the germline V gene are MGHDK and SYGVNS. V trimming: 1 base; J trimming: 5 bases; junction bases outside the gene matches: 6. CDR3 protein: CASSESGQAEETQYF. The CDR3 nucleotides are TGTGCCAGCAGTGAATCGGGACAGGCGGAGGAGACCCAGTACTTC.

The genes are TRBV27 and TRBJ2-7, with D perhaps TRBD1 (5 bases). Germline V gene data show CDR1 as MNHEY and CDR2 as SMNVEV (reference sequence). There are 14 residues in the CDR3. Trimming cost V 1 base and J 5 bases, with 12 bases left between them. The CDR3 loop reads CASSLLGGANEQYF. Here the CDR3 DNA reads TGTGCCAGCAGTTTATTGGGTGGGGCTAACGAGCAGTACTTC.

The V and J genes are TRBV25-1 and TRBJ1-1; D ambiguous. The CDR3 length is 12 residues. V was trimmed by 5 bases and J by 3 bases, leaving 7 bases between them. CDR1 is MGHDK and CDR2 is SYGVNS in the germline V gene. Here the CDR3 reads CASSRGYTEAFF. CDR3 bases: TGTGCCAGCAGTCGGGGATACACTGAAGCTTTCTTT.

This chain connects TRBV11-2 to TRBJ2-7, with 7 positions matching TRBD1. Looked up from germline, CDR1 is SGHAT and CDR2 is FQNNGV. This CDR3 is 15 amino acids long. V shed 0 bases and J 0 bases; nucleotides not matched to a gene: 2. CDR3 sequence reads: CASSLEAGGSYEQYF. For the CDR3, the DNA is TGTGCCAGCAGCTTAGAGGCAGGGGGCTCCTACGAGCAGTACTTC.

The genes are TRBV15 and TRBJ1-5; no clear D gene. V lost 6 bases to trimming and J lost 1 base, with 13 bases between them. Germline assignment: CDR1 LNHNV and CDR2 YYDKDF (reference sequence). The CDR3 totals 15 residues. The CDR3 spells CATRLYRGSNQPQHF. The CDR3 DNA sequence: TGTGCCACCAGGCTCTACCGCGGCAGCAATCAGCCCCAGCATTTT.

The J gene is TRBJ2-7, the V gene TRBV28; 10 nucleotides agree with TRBD1. CDR1 is MDHEN, CDR2 SYDVKM, per germline. This CDR3 is built from 15 residues. J was trimmed by 3 bases and V by 4 bases; bases with no gene match: 6. The DNA of the CDR3 is TGTGCCAGCAGTTCGGGACAGGGGCGATACTACGAGCAGTACTTC. Translating it yields CASSSGQGRYYEQYF.

This chain uses TRBV7-2 with TRBJ2-7; a weak D match, TRBD2 (5 bases). There are 13 residues in the CDR3. Germline V gene sequence: CDR1 SGHTA, CDR2 FQGNSA. V lost 4 bases and J lost 6, with 13 bases in between. The CDR3 here is CASSYQLVSEQYF. DNA for the CDR3: TGTGCCAGCAGCTACCAACTAGTCTCCGAGCAGTACTTC. The whole variable domain, remainder taken from reference TRBV7-2 and TRBJ2-7, is GAGVSQSPSNKVTEKGKDVELRCDPISGHTALYWYRQSLGQGLEFLIYFQGNSAPDKSGLPSDRFSAERTGGSVSTLTIQRTQQEDSAVYLCASSYQLVSEQYFGPGTRLTVT.

This chain joins TRBV15 and TRBJ1-5, with TRBD1 as a possible D gene (6 bases). There are 15 residues in the CDR3. Deletions cut 1 base from V and 7 bases from J, with 14 bases between. Germline V gene lookup returns CDR1 LNHNV and CDR2 YYDKDF (reference sequence). CDR3 sequence: CATSRATGLVQPQHF. The CDR3 DNA reads TGTGCCACCAGCAGAGCCACAGGGTTAGTACAGCCCCAGCATTTT.

The rearrangement links TRBV7-9 to TRBJ2-4; the D gene is possibly TRBD2 (6 bases). Germline CDR1 is SEHNR and CDR2 is FQNEAQ (reference sequence). Trimming cost V 9 bases and J 2 bases, with 11 bases left between them. The CDR3 runs 13 residues. Written as DNA, the CDR3 is TGTGCCAGTGGGGACTCAACCAAAAACATTCAGTACTTC. Encoded protein: CASGDSTKNIQYF.

This chain connects TRBV25-1 to TRBJ1-2; 7 nucleotides match TRBD1. The CDR3 length is 15 residues. Germline trimming cut 4 bases from V and 2 bases from J; bases unmatched to any gene: 7. Germline V CDR1 and CDR2: MGHDK, SYGVNS. The DNA of the CDR3 is TGTGCCAGCAGTGCACAGGGGCATATCAACTATGGCTACACCTTC. It translates to CASSAQGHINYGYTF.

V is TRBV11-2 and J is TRBJ2-3; tentative D call: TRBD1 (5 bases). V lost 6 bases and J 0 bases, leaving 13 bases between the germline ends. This CDR3 has 15 amino acids. CDR1 and CDR2 (germline): SGHAT, FQNNGV. The CDR3 DNA reads as TGTGCCAGCAGTCAACAGGTTTCTAGCACAGATACGCAGTATTTT. It encodes CASSQQVSSTDTQYF.

The V gene is TRBV5-1, the J gene TRBJ2-1; 7 bases agree with TRBD2. The trim removed 4 bases at V and 2 bases at J, leaving 3 bases unmatched. The CDR3 covers 14 residues. Germline V lookup: CDR1 SGHRS, CDR2 YFSETQ. CDR3 bases: TGCGCCAGCAGCGGAAGCGGGGCCTACAATGAGCAGTTCTTC. Its translation is CASSGSGAYNEQFF.

The chain is built from TRBV27 and TRBJ1-2, with D possibly matching TRBD1 (5 bases). Looked up from germline, CDR1 is MNHEY and CDR2 is SMNVEV (reference sequence). The V and J ends lost 4 bases and 6 bases respectively, with 12 bases between them. CDR3 length equals 13 residues. CDR3 residues: CASSSHQGNGYTF. The CDR3 DNA sequence: TGTGCCAGCAGTTCACATCAGGGCAATGGCTACACCTTC.

This clone was counted once. The V gene is TRBV7-9, the J gene TRBJ1-1, with 9 bases lining up with TRBD1. Unmatched junction bases numbered 6, after V lost 5 bases and J lost 5 bases. Germline V gene sequence: CDR1 SEHNR, CDR2 FQNEAQ (reference sequence). The CDR3 consists of 14 residues. The CDR3 is CASSEQGAGTEAFF. The CDR3 DNA is TGTGCCAGCAGCGAACAGGGGGCGGGTACTGAAGCTTTCTTT.

The chain employs TRBV4-2 and TRBJ2-5; 9 nucleotides match TRBD1. Germline CDR1 reads LGHNA; CDR2 reads YNFKEQ. The CDR3 has 15 amino acids. J was trimmed by 3 bases and V by 5 bases; bases with no gene match: 7. CDR3 in DNA: TGTGCCAGCAGCTGGCGCCGGGACAGGGAAGAGACCCAGTACTTC. This gives the protein CASSWRRDREETQYF.